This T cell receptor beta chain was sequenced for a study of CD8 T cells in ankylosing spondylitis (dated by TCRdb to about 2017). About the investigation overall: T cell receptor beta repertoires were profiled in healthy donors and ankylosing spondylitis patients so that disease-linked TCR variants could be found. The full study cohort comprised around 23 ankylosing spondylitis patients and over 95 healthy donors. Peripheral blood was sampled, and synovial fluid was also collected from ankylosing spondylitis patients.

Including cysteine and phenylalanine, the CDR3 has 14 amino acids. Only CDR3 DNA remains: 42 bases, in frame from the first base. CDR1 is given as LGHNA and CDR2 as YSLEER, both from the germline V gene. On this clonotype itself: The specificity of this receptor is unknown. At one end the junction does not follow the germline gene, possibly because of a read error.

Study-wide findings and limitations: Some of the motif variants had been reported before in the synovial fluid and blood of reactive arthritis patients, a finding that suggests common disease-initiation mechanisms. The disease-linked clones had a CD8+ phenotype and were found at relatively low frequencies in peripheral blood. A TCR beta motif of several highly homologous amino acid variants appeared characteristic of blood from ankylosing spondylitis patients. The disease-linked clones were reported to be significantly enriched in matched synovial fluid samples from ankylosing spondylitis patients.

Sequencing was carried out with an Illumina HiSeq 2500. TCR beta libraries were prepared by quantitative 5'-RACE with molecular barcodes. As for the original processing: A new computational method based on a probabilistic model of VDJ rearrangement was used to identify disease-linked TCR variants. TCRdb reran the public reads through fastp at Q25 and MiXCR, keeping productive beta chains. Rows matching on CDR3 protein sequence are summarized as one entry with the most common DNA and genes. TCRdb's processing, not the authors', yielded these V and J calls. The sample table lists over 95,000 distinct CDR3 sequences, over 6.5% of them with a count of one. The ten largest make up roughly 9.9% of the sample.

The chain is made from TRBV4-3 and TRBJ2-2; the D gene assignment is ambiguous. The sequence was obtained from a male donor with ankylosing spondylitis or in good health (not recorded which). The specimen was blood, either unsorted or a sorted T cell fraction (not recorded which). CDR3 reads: CASSVGPKTGELFF. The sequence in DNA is TGCGCCAGCAGCGTGGGTCCGAAGACCGGGGAGCTGTTTTTT.